This TCR beta chain is drawn from a study of blood T cell repertoires in COVID-19. Whole-study context: Sites across the United States, Italy and Spain contributed samples from acute and convalescent COVID-19. T cells, B-cell-depleted T cells, or PBMCs supplied cDNA or gDNA.

Deletions cut 0 bases from V and 8 bases from J, with 4 bases between. CDR1 is SGHDN, CDR2 FVKESK, per germline. This CDR3 has 11 residues. Authors' processing steps: By means of reference gene primer amplification, nucleated cell counts were estimated. Method: immunoSEQ multiplex PCR; TCRdb's copy keeps in-frame clones and lacks some. V, J and clone size are taken as reported in that table, and D and trimming were inferred from the DNA itself. The table includes about 220,000 clones, around 82% detected once. This clone has a count of ten or more. The chain carries TRBV14 and TRBJ1-2; D unclear. The source material was peripheral blood. This receptor was identified in a woman aged 30 to 39 who had recovered from COVID-19. The CDR3 here is CASSQDRGYTF. The CDR3 DNA reads as TGTGCCAGCAGCCAAGATAGAGGCTACACCTTC. Full variable domain (missing parts from reference TRBV14 and TRBJ1-2): EAGVTQFPSHSVIEKGQTVTLRCDPISGHDNLYWYRRVMGKEIKFLLHFVKESKQDESGMPNNRFLAERTGGTYSTLKVQPAELEDSGVYFCASSQDRGYTFGSGTRLTVV.